Below are 30 T cell receptor beta chains sequenced from a single sample in a study of glioma-infiltrating T cells after dendritic cell vaccination. Clones were read by immunoSEQ multiplex PCR, and TCRdb kept only the in-frame ones, dropping some. The table lists roughly 100,000 clones, roughly 76% of them singletons, with more than 10% in the top ten. Sample: blood, taken before dendritic cell vaccination. All receptors come from a human donor with glioblastoma.

This clone was counted between two and nine times. V usage is TRBV5-1 and J usage is TRBJ1-3; no firm D call. The V and J ends lost 0 bases and 1 base respectively, with 8 bases between them. CDR3 length: 15 amino acids. Germline CDR1 and CDR2: SGHRS and YFSETQ. CDR3 coding DNA: TGCGCCAGCAGCTTGGGGGCAGGATCTGGAAACACCATATATTTT. It translates to CASSLGAGSGNTIYF. Complete variable domain (other parts from reference TRBV5-1 and TRBJ1-3): KAGVTQTPRYLIKTRGQQVTLSCSPISGHRSVSWYQQTPGQGLQFLFEYFSETQRNKGNFPGRFSGRQFSNSRSEMNVSTLELGDSALYLCASSLGAGSGNTIYFGEGSWLTVV.

Comments on this clone: A read error may account for a junction end that differs from germline. V is TRBV19 and J is TRBJ1-3; D is possibly TRBD1 (6 bases). The CDR3 totals 15 residues. Germline V gene lookup returns CDR1 LNHDA and CDR2 SQIVND (reference sequence). CDR3 sequence: CASELTGLSGSTIYF. The CDR3 DNA follows: TGTGCCAGTGAGTTGACAGGACTCTCTGGAAGCACCATATATTTT.

The chain has TRBV4-1 and TRBJ1-3; D unresolved. CDR1 MGHRA and CDR2 YSYEKL come from the germline V gene. V lost 0 bases and J 1 base, leaving 10 bases between the germline ends. The length of the CDR3 is 16 residues. CDR3 in DNA: TGCGCCAGCAGCCAAGAATGGTCAGTTTCTGGAAACACCATATATTTT. Its translation: CASSQEWSVSGNTIYF.

The chain is built from TRBV15 and TRBJ2-1; D call uncertain. Germline lookup yields CDR1 LNHNV and CDR2 YYDKDF (reference sequence). The CDR3 consists of 12 residues. Trimming shortened V by 3 bases and J by 7 bases, and 7 bases separated the two germline ends. CDR3 DNA sequence: TGTGCCACCAGCAGGCTCAGGAATGAGCAGTTCTTC. It specifies CATSRLRNEQFF.

The V call is TRBV7-9, the J call TRBJ1-1; TRBD1 agrees at 9 bases. The CDR3 runs to 13 residues. V lost 4 bases to trimming and J lost 6 bases; unmatched junction nucleotides: 3. The germline V gene encodes CDR1 SEHNR and CDR2 FQNEAQ (reference sequence). The CDR3 sequence is CASSWDRAPEAFF. For the CDR3, the DNA is TGTGCCAGCAGCTGGGACAGGGCTCCTGAAGCTTTCTTT. Full variable domain (outside the CDR3, taken from reference TRBV7-9 and TRBJ1-1): DTGVSQNPRHKITKRGQNVTFRCDPISEHNRLYWYRQTLGQGPEFLTYFQNEAQLEKSRLLSDRFSAERPKGSFSTLEIQRTEQGDSAMYLCASSWDRAPEAFFGQGTRLTVV.

The chain is built from TRBV4-3 and TRBJ2-7; D possibly corresponds to TRBD2 (7 bases). Germline V lookup: CDR1 LGHNA, CDR2 YSLEER. This CDR3 spans 17 amino acids. The ends were cut back, 0 bases at V and 4 bases at J, with 19 bases in the middle. The DNA of the CDR3 is TGCGCCAGCAGCCAAGACGAAGGGGGGGAAAAGTCATACGAGCAGTACTTC. Its protein product is CASSQDEGGEKSYEQYF.

This rearrangement joins TRBV19 to TRBJ2-1, with a tentative D call TRBD2 (6 bases). CDR3 length: 14 residues. V was shortened by 9 bases and J by 7 bases, with 19 bases between the two germline ends. Germline V gene data show CDR1 as LNHDA and CDR2 as SQIVND (reference sequence). CDR3 sequence: CASDEGLHQNEQFF. CDR3 DNA sequence: TGTGCCAGCGACGAGGGACTGCACCAAAATGAGCAGTTCTTC.

The chain joins TRBV4-1 to TRBJ2-3; TRBD2 aligns across 11 bases. The ends lost 0 bases at V and 1 base at J; junction bases unmatched: 0. The CDR3 loop spans 16 amino acids. From germline, CDR1 is MGHRA and CDR2 YSYEKL. The DNA for the CDR3 is TGCGCCAGCAGCCAAGAACTAGCGGGGGGCACAGATACGCAGTATTTT. Translating it yields CASSQELAGGTDTQYF.

The chain uses TRBV30 and TRBJ1-1, with TRBD1 as a possible D gene (5 bases). Germline lookup yields CDR1 GTSNPN and CDR2 SVGIG (reference sequence). Between the trimmed V and J ends, which lost 3 bases and 1 base, there was a span of 15 bases. The CDR3 runs 15 residues. CDR3 DNA sequence: TGTGCCTGGAGGGCGGGGGGGGGACGGAACACTGAAGCTTTCTTT. Its protein is CAWRAGGGRNTEAFF.

The V gene is TRBV5-4, the J gene TRBJ1-4, with 8 bases matching TRBD1. This CDR3 comprises 16 residues. V was clipped by 4 bases and J by 6 bases; unmatched bases: 11. Germline CDR1 reads SGHNT; CDR2 reads YYREEE (reference sequence). CDR3 bases: TGTGCCAGCAGCATATTCTCCGACAGGGGATATGAAAAACTGTTTTTT. As protein: CASSIFSDRGYEKLFF.

V usage is TRBV10-3 and J usage is TRBJ1-1; 7 bases are shared with TRBD1. The germline gives CDR1 ENHRY, CDR2 SYGVKD. V was pared by 6 bases and J by 5 bases, with 18 bases of the junction left unmatched. The CDR3 contains 17 residues. This CDR3 reads CAIRPGPRDPQGTEAFF. CDR3 bases: TGTGCCATCAGACCCGGGCCCCGGGACCCACAGGGGACTGAAGCTTTCTTT.

This sequence joins TRBV4-3 and TRBJ2-3; 10 bases map to TRBD2. The CDR3 contains 15 residues. Germline V gives CDR1 LGHNA, CDR2 YSLEER. V was pared by 7 bases and J by 3 bases, with 7 bases of the junction left unmatched. For the CDR3, the DNA is TGCGCCAGCACTCCACTAGCGGGGCAAACAGATACGCAGTATTTT. It is translated as CASTPLAGQTDTQYF.

The chain carries TRBV19 and TRBJ2-5, with D perhaps TRBD1 (5 bases). The assigned J gene may be wrong: the sequence end matches TRBJ2-7 better. Looked up from germline, CDR1 is LNHDA and CDR2 is SQIVND (reference sequence). The CDR3 sequence is 14 residues long. The CDR3 protein is CASSIAEGAYEQYF. CDR3 nucleotides: TGTGCCAGTAGTATAGCGGAAGGGGCCTACGAGCAGTACTTC.

V and J are TRBV11-2 and TRBJ2-1; D may be TRBD1 (6 bases). Germline V CDR1 and CDR2: SGHAT, FQNNGV. V shed 6 bases and J shed 1 base, with 13 bases lying between them. The CDR3 sequence is 15 residues long. The CDR3: CASRHRARSYNEQFF. CDR3 sequence (DNA): TGTGCCAGCAGACACAGGGCGAGGTCCTACAATGAGCAGTTCTTC.

This CDR3 reads CASCRGRTEAFF. The CDR3 DNA sequence: TGTGCCAGTTGTAGGGGGAGGACTGAAGCTTTCTTT. The V call is TRBV19, the J call TRBJ1-1, with D possibly TRBD1 on 6 matching bases. CDR3 length: 12 amino acids. Germline-derived CDR1 and CDR2 are LNHDA and SQIVND (reference sequence). Trimming left V 8 bases short and J 5 bases short, with 12 bases between. The full variable domain, in which reference TRBV19 and TRBJ1-1 provide the parts outside the CDR3, is DGGITQSPKYLFRKEGQNVTLSCEQNLNHDAMYWYRQDPGQGLRLIYYSQIVNDFQKGDIAEGYSVSREKKESFPLTVTSAQKNPTAFYLCASCRGRTEAFFGQGTRLTVV.

This CDR3 reads CASSLERGAGYNEQFF. CDR3 nucleotide sequence: TGTGCCAGCAGCTTAGAGCGGGGCGCGGGTTACAATGAGCAGTTCTTC. This chain uses TRBV11-3 with TRBJ2-1; maybe TRBD2 (6 bases). This CDR3 contains 16 residues. Germline-derived CDR1 and CDR2 are SGHNT and YENEEA. Trimming left V 0 bases short and J 4 bases short, with 13 bases between.

The sample holds a few counts of this clone. The chain carries TRBV5-1 and TRBJ2-3, with D maybe TRBD1 (6 bases). V dropped 0 bases and J dropped 4 bases, with 12 bases sitting between them. CDR3 size: 15 residues. The V gene's germline CDR1 is SGHRS and CDR2 YFSETQ. The CDR3 DNA reads TGCGCCAGCAGCTTGGGGGGGCCTGGGGCAGATACGCAGTATTTT. As protein: CASSLGGPGADTQYF. Supplemented by reference TRBV5-1 and TRBJ2-3, the full variable domain reads KAGVTQTPRYLIKTRGQQVTLSCSPISGHRSVSWYQQTPGQGLQFLFEYFSETQRNKGNFPGRFSGRQFSNSRSEMNVSTLELGDSALYLCASSLGGPGADTQYFGPGTRLTVL.

The chain recombines TRBV5-1 with TRBJ1-5, with 7 bases that match TRBD1. This CDR3 contains 16 residues. V was clipped by 0 bases and J by 0 bases; unmatched bases: 3. Germline V gives CDR1 SGHRS, CDR2 YFSETQ. This CDR3 reads CASSLGTGDSNQPQHF. The CDR3 DNA reads as TGCGCCAGCAGCTTGGGGACAGGTGATAGCAATCAGCCCCAGCATTTT.

The V and J genes are TRBV10-1 and TRBJ2-3; no clear D. Trimming cost V 0 bases and J 0 bases, with 7 bases left between them. The CDR3 spans 15 residues. Germline lookup yields CDR1 WNHNN and CDR2 SYGVQD (reference sequence). CDR3 in amino acids: CASSESRISTDTQYF. The CDR3 region has the DNA TGCGCCAGCAGTGAGTCGCGGATAAGCACAGATACGCAGTATTTT.

The chain combines TRBV19 with TRBJ2-3, with D perhaps TRBD1 (6 bases). Germline CDR1 and CDR2: LNHDA and SQIVND (reference sequence). The CDR3 spans 17 residues. The V and J ends lost 3 bases and 1 base respectively, with 17 bases between them. The DNA of the CDR3 is TGTGCCAGTAGTATGGGTTGGGGCAGGGGAGGCACAGATACGCAGTATTTT. Translated, it gives CASSMGWGRGGTDTQYF.

The gene calls are TRBV5-1 and TRBJ1-2, with D tentatively TRBD1 (6 bases). Between the trimmed V and J ends, which lost 2 bases and 6 bases, there was a span of 11 bases. The CDR3 loop spans 13 amino acids. Germline CDR1 SGHRS, CDR2 YFSETQ. The CDR3, as DNA: TGCGCCAGCAGCTTACAGGGCAGGGATGGCTACACCTTC. This codes for CASSLQGRDGYTF.

The genes are TRBV4-1 and TRBJ1-2; D gene ambiguous. Germline loops: CDR1 MGHRA, CDR2 YSYEKL. The CDR3 runs to 15 residues. V lost 4 bases, J lost 4 bases, and 16 bases lay in between. This chain's CDR3 is CASSPSSDLFYGYTF. For the CDR3, the DNA is TGCGCCAGCAGCCCTTCATCCGACTTGTTCTATGGCTACACCTTC.

The chain joins TRBV6-1 to TRBJ2-7, with 7 bases lining up with TRBD1. V dropped 8 bases and J dropped 0; count of bases not matched to a gene: 7. The CDR3 runs to 14 residues. The germline V gene encodes CDR1 MNHNS and CDR2 SASEGT. CDR3 nucleotides: TGTGCCAGCCGGACAGGTCCCACCTCCTACGAGCAGTACTTC. Amino acids: CASRTGPTSYEQYF.

This clone showed up just a few times. The gene calls are TRBV7-6 and TRBJ1-5; D is perhaps TRBD1 (6 bases). Germline V gives CDR1 SGHVS, CDR2 FNYEAQ. CDR3 length equals 17 residues. The ends were cut back, 2 bases at V and 7 bases at J, with 21 bases in the middle. The CDR3 is CASSLFPGQTPGQPQHF. CDR3 nucleotides: TGTGCCAGCAGCTTATTTCCCGGACAGACGCCAGGGCAGCCCCAGCATTTT.

The chain is built from TRBV19 and TRBJ2-7, with 8 bases that match TRBD1. The length of the CDR3 is 16 residues. Germline values: CDR1 LNHDA, CDR2 SQIVND (reference sequence). After removal of 5 bases from V and 0 bases from J, the junction contained 9 bases not matched to a gene. The CDR3 bases are TGTGCCAGTAGTGTCCGCAGGGGGCTCAGCTCCTACGAGCAGTACTTC. It codes for CASSVRRGLSSYEQYF.

This chain uses TRBV18 with TRBJ1-1; tentative D call: TRBD1 (6 bases). Deletions cut 6 bases from V and 4 bases from J, with 24 bases between. This CDR3 is 17 amino acids long. Germline V gene lookup returns CDR1 KGHSH and CDR2 LQKENI. The CDR3: CASSPSGGTVMGTEAFF. As DNA, the CDR3 is TGTGCCAGCTCCCCGTCGGGGGGCACTGTCATGGGCACTGAAGCTTTCTTT.

The J gene is TRBJ2-7, the V gene TRBV18; TRBD2 agrees at 8 bases. J was trimmed by 0 bases and V by 0 bases; bases with no gene match: 1. The CDR3 runs 15 residues. Germline V gene lookup returns CDR1 KGHSH and CDR2 LQKENI. The CDR3 here is CASSPPSGASYEQYF. CDR3 DNA: TGTGCCAGCTCACCACCTAGCGGGGCCTCCTACGAGCAGTACTTC.

The V gene is TRBV2, the J gene TRBJ2-7, with a possible D match to TRBD1 (6 bases). This CDR3 has 13 amino acids. V dropped 7 bases and J dropped 2 bases, with 12 bases sitting between them. Germline CDR1 is SNHLY and CDR2 is FYNNEI. CDR3 nucleotide sequence: TGTGCCAGCAAGAGACAGGTAACCTACGAGCAGTACTTC. Translating it yields CASKRQVTYEQYF.

A few counts support this clone. The chain uses TRBV7-8 and TRBJ2-1; 7 positions agree with TRBD1. CDR3 length: 15 residues. With V trimmed by 2 bases and J by 2 bases, 3 bases remained unmatched. In germline, CDR1 is SGHVS, CDR2 FQNEAQ. CDR3 sequence (DNA): TGTGCCAGCAGCTTACTAGGGACAGCCTACAATGAGCAGTTCTTC. Protein: CASSLLGTAYNEQFF. Filled out from reference TRBV7-8 and TRBJ2-1, the complete variable domain reads GAGVSQSPRYKVAKRGQDVALRCDPISGHVSLFWYQQALGQGPEFLTYFQNEAQLDKSGLPSDRFFAERPEGSVSTLKIQRTQQEDSAVYLCASSLLGTAYNEQFFGPGTRLTVL.

In nucleotides, the CDR3 is TGTGCCAGTAGTATGGTGGGGGCCCTATACGAGCAGTACTTC. This translates into CASSMVGALYEQYF. V gene TRBV19 combines with J gene TRBJ2-7; possibly TRBD1 for D (6 bases). Germline V gene lookup returns CDR1 LNHDA and CDR2 SQIVND (reference sequence). Trimming cost V 3 bases and J 4 bases, with 13 bases left between them. The CDR3 length is 14 residues.